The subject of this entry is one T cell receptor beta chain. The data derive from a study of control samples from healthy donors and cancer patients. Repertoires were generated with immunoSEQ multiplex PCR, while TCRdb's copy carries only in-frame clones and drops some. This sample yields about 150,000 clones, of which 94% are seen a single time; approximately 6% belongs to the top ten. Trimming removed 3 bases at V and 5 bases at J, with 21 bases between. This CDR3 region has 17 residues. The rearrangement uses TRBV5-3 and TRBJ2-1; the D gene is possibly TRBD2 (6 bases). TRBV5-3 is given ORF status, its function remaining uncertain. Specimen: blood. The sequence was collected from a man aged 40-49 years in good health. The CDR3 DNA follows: TGTGCCAGAAGCTGGAGGCCGACCCGGGGGACTCACAATGAGCAGTTCTTC. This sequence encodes CARSWRPTRGTHNEQFF.